This T cell receptor (beta chain) comes out of a study of cytomegalovirus exposure and HLA in healthy donors. General study results and limits: With DRB1 most and HLA-C fewest, TCR association rates differed between HLA loci in a later analysis. Whilst most TCR sequences proved rare, a subset of public TCRs occurred across many donors. A later analysis, which compared TCR beta chains of equal frequency, found the HLA-associated ones more clonally expanded.

As concerns this clone: What it recognizes is unknown.

PCR used 60 Vbeta primers and 13 Jbeta primers. Methods used by the authors: Later work found 80 million to 85 million unique TCR beta chains, with some 11 million shared. Measured with immunoSEQ multiplex PCR; TCRdb has only the in-frame clones, and not every one. The V and J calls and clone size were taken over from that table, and D and trimming were inferred from the DNA. The repertoire holds about 110,000 clones, with more than 65% as singletons. This CDR3 is 15 amino acids long. Looked up from germline, CDR1 is LNHNV and CDR2 is YYDKDF (reference sequence). J was trimmed by 2 bases and V by 5 bases; bases with no gene match: 7.

The receptor's source is a woman in her twenties or thirties in good health and CMV-seronegative. The sequenced sample was PBMCs. The rearrangement uses TRBV15 and TRBJ2-3; 7 bases fit TRBD1. CDR3 protein: CATSRGTVFTDTQYF. CDR3 nucleotides: TGTGCCACCAGCCGTGGGACAGTCTTCACAGATACGCAGTATTTT.